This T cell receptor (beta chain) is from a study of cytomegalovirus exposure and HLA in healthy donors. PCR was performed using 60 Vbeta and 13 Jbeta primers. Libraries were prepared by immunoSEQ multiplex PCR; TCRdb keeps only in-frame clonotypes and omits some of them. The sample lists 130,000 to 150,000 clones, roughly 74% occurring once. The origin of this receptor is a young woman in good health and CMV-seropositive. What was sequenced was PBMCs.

The CDR3 spells CASRGGGNEQFF. CDR3 bases: TGTGCCAGCAGGGGCGGGGGGAATGAGCAGTTCTTC. The gene calls are TRBV2 and TRBJ2-1; 8 bases map to TRBD2. Germline values: CDR1 SNHLY, CDR2 FYNNEI. This CDR3 comprises 12 residues. The junction had 2 bases not matched to a gene; V was cut back by 6 bases and J by 7 bases.